Following are 14 T cell receptor beta chains from one sample sequenced in a study of blood T cells in healthy people across ages. It was with a sample-barcoded 5' primer and a J-beta primer mix that a second PCR of roughly 7 to 12 cycles was run. In TCRdb, the 5' RACE reads were re-called with MiXCR into one record per CDR3 protein. The data show about 1,000,000 distinct CDR3 sequences, over 35% seen once. The sequenced sample consisted of blood. The receptors shown here come from a woman in her sixties in good health.

The rearrangement uses TRBV29-1 and TRBJ2-4; TRBD1 aligns across 9 bases. The J call may be in error: the DNA end matches TRBJ2-7 better. The CDR3 spans 13 residues. Germline CDR1 and CDR2: SQVTM and ANQGSEA. CDR3 in DNA: TGCAGCGTTGAGTGGGACAGGGTTTGCGAGCAGTACTTC. Residues: CSVEWDRVCEQYF.

As to this clonotype: The junction departs from the called germline gene at one end, perhaps through a read error. The chain recombines TRBV7-9 with TRBJ2-7; 8 nucleotides line up with TRBD2. Germline assignment: CDR1 SEHNR and CDR2 FQNEAQ (reference sequence). CDR3 length: 15 residues. CDR3 in DNA: TGTGCCGGCAGCTTATCGCCTAGCGGGTCCTACGAGCAGTACTTC. Translating gives CAGSLSPSGSYEQYF.

This clonotype was counted a few times. This chain connects TRBV3-1 to TRBJ2-6, with 7 bases identical to TRBD2. CDR1 and CDR2 from the germline V gene are LGHDT and YNNKEL (reference sequence). The CDR3 is 16 residues long. The V and J ends lost 7 bases and 0 bases, in that order; junction bases with no gene match: 6. The CDR3 DNA is TGTGCCAGCACCAAGACTAGCTTCTCTGGGGCCAACGTCCTGACTTTC. It specifies CASTKTSFSGANVLTF.

About this clonotype: A read error may produce the germline difference seen at one junction end. The rearrangement links TRBV19 to TRBJ2-1, with a weak D call TRBD1 (6 bases). The germline V gene encodes CDR1 LNHDA and CDR2 SQIVND (reference sequence). The length of the CDR3 is 15 residues. The CDR3 sequence is CASSQQDRLYNEQSF. For the CDR3, the DNA is TGTGCCAGTAGTCAACAGGACAGACTTTACAATGAGCAGTCCTTC.

This clonotype was recorded a few times. This rearrangement joins TRBV6-2 or TRBV6-3 to TRBJ2-7, with 7 bases fitting TRBD1. V lost 6 bases, J lost 4 bases, and 6 bases stayed unmatched. The CDR3 runs to 13 residues. Germline values: CDR1 MNHEY, CDR2 SVGEGT. CDR3 in DNA: TGTGCCAGCAGCATTGACAGGGAGTACGAGCAGTACTTC. Its translation: CASSIDREYEQYF.

This chain joins TRBV10-2 and TRBJ2-4; 9 bases are a match to TRBD1. The junction had 13 bases not matched to a gene; V was cut back by 4 bases and J by 6 bases. The germline V gene encodes CDR1 WSHSY and CDR2 SAAADI. The CDR3 is 17 residues long. CDR3 nucleotide sequence: TGCGCCAGCAGTGGGGGCACAGGGGGCCCAATTGGAAACATTCAGTACTTC. Translation gives CASSGGTGGPIGNIQYF.

This clonotype was detected a few times. The V call is TRBV13, the J call TRBJ2-7; D call uncertain. Trimming stripped 5 bases from V and 4 bases from J, with 9 bases between. The CDR3 has 12 amino acids. Germline V gene data show CDR1 as PRHDT and CDR2 as FYEKMQ (reference sequence). The CDR3 bases are TGTGCCAGCAGCCAATACGGGTACGAGCAGTACTTC. It translates to CASSQYGYEQYF.

This chain joins TRBV24-1 and TRBJ2-3; 7 nucleotides match TRBD1. Germline trimming cut 3 bases from V and 4 bases from J; bases unmatched to any gene: 3. CDR1 KGHDR and CDR2 SFDVKD come from the germline V gene. The CDR3 runs to 14 residues. The CDR3 DNA is TGTGCCACCAGTGATCCGACAGGGCCAGATACGCAGTATTTT. Translating it yields CATSDPTGPDTQYF.

This clonotype was detected a few times. This chain joins TRBV20-1 and TRBJ2-7; D is possibly TRBD1 (6 bases). CDR1 and CDR2 (germline): DFQATT, SNEGSKA (reference sequence). Trimming stripped 4 bases from V and 3 bases from J, with 13 bases between. This CDR3 region has 13 residues. The CDR3 loop is CSAKDSHDYEQYF. Written as DNA, the CDR3 is TGCAGTGCTAAGGACAGTCATGACTACGAGCAGTACTTC.

The chain carries TRBV27 and TRBJ1-5; weak D call: TRBD1 (5 bases). CDR3 length: 15 amino acids. Germline V gene data show CDR1 as MNHEY and CDR2 as SMNVEV (reference sequence). V lost 4 bases and J 0 bases, leaving 10 bases between the germline ends. The CDR3 loop is CASSWDGRSNQPQHF. The CDR3 coding sequence is TGTGCCAGCAGTTGGGACGGTCGTAGCAATCAGCCCCAGCATTTT.

The rearrangement uses TRBV7-3 and TRBJ2-5; D possibly corresponds to TRBD1 (7 bases). Germline V CDR1 and CDR2: SGHTA, FQGTGA. This CDR3 is built from 13 residues. V lost 6 bases and J lost 9, with 17 bases in between. CDR3: CASSNLQGEAQYF. The CDR3 region has the DNA TGTGCCAGCAGTAACCTCCAGGGGGAGGCCCAGTACTTC.

This clonotype was counted many times. V usage is TRBV29-1 and J usage is TRBJ2-5; TRBD2 is a possible D gene (6 bases). The CDR3 contains 15 residues. V was clipped by 4 bases and J by 4 bases, with 19 bases between them. Germline CDR1 SQVTM, CDR2 ANQGSEA. DNA for the CDR3: TGCAGCGTTGCTTCGATGGGAGGTCCCGGAGAGACCCAGTACTTC. This codes for CSVASMGGPGETQYF.

The chain combines TRBV10-2 with TRBJ2-3, with D possibly being TRBD2 (6 bases). V was pared by 7 bases and J by 6 bases, with 17 bases between. CDR3 length: 14 amino acids. Germline lookup yields CDR1 WSHSY and CDR2 SAAADI. CDR3 nucleotides: TGCGCCAGCACCCCGGGGGTCCCACGTGATACGCAGTATTTT. It translates to CASTPGVPRDTQYF.

The chain uses TRBV2 and TRBJ1-6; tentatively, D is TRBD1 (5 bases). Germline CDR1 reads SNHLY; CDR2 reads FYNNEI. Trimming shortened V by 9 bases and J by 7 bases, and 10 bases separated the two germline ends. The CDR3 has 12 amino acids. CDR3 loop: CARATENSPLHF. The CDR3 DNA follows: TGTGCCAGGGCGACAGAGAATTCACCCCTCCACTTT. The whole variable domain, remainder taken from reference TRBV2 and TRBJ1-6, is EPEVTQTPSHQVTQMGQEVILRCVPISNHLYFYWYRQILGQKVEFLVSFYNNEISEKSEIFDDQFSVERPDGSNFTLKIRSTKLEDSAMYFCARATENSPLHFGNGTRLTVT.